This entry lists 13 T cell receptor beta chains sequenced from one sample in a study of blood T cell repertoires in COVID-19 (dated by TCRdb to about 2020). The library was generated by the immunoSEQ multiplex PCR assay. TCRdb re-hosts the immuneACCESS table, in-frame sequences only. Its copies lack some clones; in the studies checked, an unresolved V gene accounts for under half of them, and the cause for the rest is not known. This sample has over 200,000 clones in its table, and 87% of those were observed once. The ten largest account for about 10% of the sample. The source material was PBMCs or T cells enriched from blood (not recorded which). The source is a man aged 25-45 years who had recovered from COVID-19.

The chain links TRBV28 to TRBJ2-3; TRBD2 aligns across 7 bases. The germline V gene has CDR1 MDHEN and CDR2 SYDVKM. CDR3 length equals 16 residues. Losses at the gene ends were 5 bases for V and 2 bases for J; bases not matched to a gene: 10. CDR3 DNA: TGTGCCAGCAGTCCACCCCTAGCGGCCAACACAGATACGCAGTATTTT. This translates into CASSPPLAANTDTQYF.

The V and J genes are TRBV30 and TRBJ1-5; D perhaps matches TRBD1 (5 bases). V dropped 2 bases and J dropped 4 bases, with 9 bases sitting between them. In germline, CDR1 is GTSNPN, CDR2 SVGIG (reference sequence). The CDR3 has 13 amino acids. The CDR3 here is CAWSTRDNQPQHF. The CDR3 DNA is TGTGCCTGGAGTACCAGGGATAATCAGCCCCAGCATTTT.

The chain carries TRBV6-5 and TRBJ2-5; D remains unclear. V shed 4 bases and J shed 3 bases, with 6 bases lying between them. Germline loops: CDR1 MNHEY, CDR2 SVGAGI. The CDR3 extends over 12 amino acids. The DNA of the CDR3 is TGTGCCAGCAGTTTGGCGGAAGAGACCCAGTACTTC. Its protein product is CASSLAEETQYF.

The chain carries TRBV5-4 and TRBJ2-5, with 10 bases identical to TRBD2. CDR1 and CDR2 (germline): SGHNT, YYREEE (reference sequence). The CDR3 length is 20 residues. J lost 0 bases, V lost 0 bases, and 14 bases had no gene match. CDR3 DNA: TGTGCCAGCAGCTTGGGGGCGAGAGCGGGAGGGCCAGGGGACCAAGAGACCCAGTACTTC. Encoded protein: CASSLGARAGGPGDQETQYF. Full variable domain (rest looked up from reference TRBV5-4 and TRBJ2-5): ETGVTQSPTHLIKTRGQQVTLRCSSQSGHNTVSWYQQALGQGPQFIFQYYREEENGRGNFPPRFSGLQFPNYSSELNVNALELDDSALYLCASSLGARAGGPGDQETQYFGPGTRLLVL.

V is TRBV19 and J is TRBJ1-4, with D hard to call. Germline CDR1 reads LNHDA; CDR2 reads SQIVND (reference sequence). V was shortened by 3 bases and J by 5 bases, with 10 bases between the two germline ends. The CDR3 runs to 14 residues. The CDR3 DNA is TGTGCCAGTAGTATTCCCGGGTTGAATGAAAAACTGTTTTTT. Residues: CASSIPGLNEKLFF. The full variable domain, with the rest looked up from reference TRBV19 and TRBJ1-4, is DGGITQSPKYLFRKEGQNVTLSCEQNLNHDAMYWYRQDPGQGLRLIYYSQIVNDFQKGDIAEGYSVSREKKESFPLTVTSAQKNPTAFYLCASSIPGLNEKLFFGSGTQLSVL.

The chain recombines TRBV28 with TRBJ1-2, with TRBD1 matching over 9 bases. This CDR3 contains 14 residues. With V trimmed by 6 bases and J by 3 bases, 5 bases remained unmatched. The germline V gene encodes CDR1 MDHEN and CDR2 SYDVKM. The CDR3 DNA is TGTGCCAGCAGCGGGGGACAGGGAGACTATGGCTACACCTTC. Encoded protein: CASSGGQGDYGYTF.

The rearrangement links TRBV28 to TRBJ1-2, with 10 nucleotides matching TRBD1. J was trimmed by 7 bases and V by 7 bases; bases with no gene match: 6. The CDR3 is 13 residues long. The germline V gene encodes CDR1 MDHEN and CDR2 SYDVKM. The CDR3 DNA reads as TGTGCCAGCACGACAGGGGGCATAGGTGGCTACACCTTC. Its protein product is CASTTGGIGGYTF.

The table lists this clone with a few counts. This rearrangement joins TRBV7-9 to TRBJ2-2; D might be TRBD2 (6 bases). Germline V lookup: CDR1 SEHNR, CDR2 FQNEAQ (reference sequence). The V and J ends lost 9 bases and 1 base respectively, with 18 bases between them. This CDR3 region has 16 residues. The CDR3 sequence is CARPKTRGENTGELFF. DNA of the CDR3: TGTGCCAGGCCAAAAACCCGCGGGGAGAACACCGGGGAGCTGTTTTTT. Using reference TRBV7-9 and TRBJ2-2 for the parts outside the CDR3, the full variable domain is DTGVSQNPRHKITKRGQNVTFRCDPISEHNRLYWYRQTLGQGPEFLTYFQNEAQLEKSRLLSDRFSAERPKGSFSTLEIQRTEQGDSAMYLCARPKTRGENTGELFFGEGSRLTVL.

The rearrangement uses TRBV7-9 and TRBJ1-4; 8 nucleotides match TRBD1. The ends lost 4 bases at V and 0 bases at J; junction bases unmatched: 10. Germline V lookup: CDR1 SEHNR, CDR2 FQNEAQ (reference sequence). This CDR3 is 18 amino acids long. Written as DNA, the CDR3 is TGTGCCAGCAGCTCAGCCAGGGGGCGCGGAACAACTAATGAAAAACTGTTTTTT. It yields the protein CASSSARGRGTTNEKLFF.

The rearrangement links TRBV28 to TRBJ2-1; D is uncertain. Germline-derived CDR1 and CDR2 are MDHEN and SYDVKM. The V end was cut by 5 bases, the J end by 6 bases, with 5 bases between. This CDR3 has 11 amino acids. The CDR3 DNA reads TGTGCCAGCAGTACTACCAATGAGCAGTTCTTC. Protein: CASSTTNEQFF. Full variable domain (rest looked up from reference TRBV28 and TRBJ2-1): DVKVTQSSRYLVKRTGEKVFLECVQDMDHENMFWYRQDPGLGLRLIYFSYDVKMKEKGDIPEGYSVSREKKERFSLILESASTNQTSMYLCASSTTNEQFFGPGTRLTVL.

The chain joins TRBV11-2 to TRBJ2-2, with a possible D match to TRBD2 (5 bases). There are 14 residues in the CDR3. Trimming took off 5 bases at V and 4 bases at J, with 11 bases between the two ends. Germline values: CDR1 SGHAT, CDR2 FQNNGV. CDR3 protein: CASSLGILTGELFF. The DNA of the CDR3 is TGTGCCAGCAGCCTCGGGATTCTCACCGGGGAGCTGTTTTTT.

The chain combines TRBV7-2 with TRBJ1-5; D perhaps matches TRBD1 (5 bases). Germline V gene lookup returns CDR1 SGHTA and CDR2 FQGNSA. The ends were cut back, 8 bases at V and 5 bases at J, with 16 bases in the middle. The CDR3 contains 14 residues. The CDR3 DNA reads TGTGCCAGCGGTCAATCGGGAGGGGATCAGCCCCAGCATTTT. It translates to CASGQSGGDQPQHF.

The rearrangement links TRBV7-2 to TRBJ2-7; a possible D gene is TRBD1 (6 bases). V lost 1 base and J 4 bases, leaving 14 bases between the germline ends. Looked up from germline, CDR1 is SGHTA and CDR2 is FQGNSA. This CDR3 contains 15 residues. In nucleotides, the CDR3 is TGTGCCAGCAGCTTAGATCCCTGGGACATATACGAGCAGTACTTC. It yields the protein CASSLDPWDIYEQYF.